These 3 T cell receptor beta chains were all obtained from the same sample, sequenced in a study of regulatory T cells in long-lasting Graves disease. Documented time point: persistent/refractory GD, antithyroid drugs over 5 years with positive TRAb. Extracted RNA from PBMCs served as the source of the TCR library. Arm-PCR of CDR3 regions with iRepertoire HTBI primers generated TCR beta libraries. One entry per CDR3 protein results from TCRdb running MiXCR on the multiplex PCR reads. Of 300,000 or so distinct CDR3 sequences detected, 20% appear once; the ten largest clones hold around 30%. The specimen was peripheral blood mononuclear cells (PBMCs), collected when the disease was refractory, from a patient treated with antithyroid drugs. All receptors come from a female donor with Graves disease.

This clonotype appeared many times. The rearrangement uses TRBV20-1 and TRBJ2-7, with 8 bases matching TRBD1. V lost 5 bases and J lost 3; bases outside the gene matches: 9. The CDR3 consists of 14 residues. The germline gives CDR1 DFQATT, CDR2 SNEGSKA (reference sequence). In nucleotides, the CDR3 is TGCAGTGCTGCCCGGACAGGGATCGTCTACGAGCAGTACTTC. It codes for CSAARTGIVYEQYF.

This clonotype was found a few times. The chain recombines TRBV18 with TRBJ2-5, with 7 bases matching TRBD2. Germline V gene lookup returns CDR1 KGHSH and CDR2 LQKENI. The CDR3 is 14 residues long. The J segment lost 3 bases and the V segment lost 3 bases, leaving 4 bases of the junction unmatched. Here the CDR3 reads CASSPWAGEETQYF. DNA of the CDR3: TGTGCCAGCTCACCTTGGGCGGGGGAAGAGACCCAGTACTTC. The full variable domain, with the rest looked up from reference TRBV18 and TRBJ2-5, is NAGVMQNPRHLVRRRGQEARLRCSPMKGHSHVYWYRQLPEEGLKFMVYLQKENIIDESGMPKERFSAEFPKEGPSILRIQQVVRGDSAAYFCASSPWAGEETQYFGPGTRLLVL.

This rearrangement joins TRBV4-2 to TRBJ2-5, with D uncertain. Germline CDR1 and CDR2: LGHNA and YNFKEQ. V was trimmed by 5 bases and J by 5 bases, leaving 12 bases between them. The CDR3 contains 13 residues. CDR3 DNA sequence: TGTGCCAGCAGCTCGAGACACGGGGAGACCCAGTACTTC. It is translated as CASSSRHGETQYF.